A selection of T cell receptor beta chains follows, all from one sample in a study of metastatic and nonmetastatic thyroid tumors. TCRdb redid the clone calls on the PCR reads using MiXCR. The sample yields 27,000 or so clones, roughly 25% seen once. The material sequenced was blood. Source of these receptors: a female donor with papillary thyroid cancer or a benign thyroid nodule (not recorded which). Some clones in this sample may be carry-over from other donors' samples. The CDR3 runs from the conserved cysteine through the conserved F or W. Each record gives: clone size, V gene, D gene, J gene, CDR3 DNA, CDR3 protein. The D gene is left open where the match is weak. The size of a clone is reported for some rows only, either as once, few or many, or as a class for expanded clones.

NA	TRBV6-1	NA	TRBJ2-7	TGTGCCAGCAGTCCTCCCCTGGGCGAGCAGTACTTC	CASSPPLGEQYF
few	TRBV12-3/TRBV12-4	NA	TRBJ1-1	TGTGCCAGCAGTTTAGTATCCGTTATAACTCCTGAAGCTTTCTTT	CASSLVSVITPEAFF
medium-sized	TRBV19	NA	TRBJ1-5	TGTGCCAGTAGTTTCAGGGGCGATCAGCCCCAGCATTTT	CASSFRGDQPQHF
NA	TRBV6-1	TRBD2	TRBJ2-7	TGTGCCAGCAGGACTAGCGGGAGACCCGTCTTCCACGAGCAGTACTTC	CASRTSGRPVFHEQYF
many	TRBV10-3	NA	TRBJ2-4	TGTGCCACCGAGGGGGAGGGCAAAAACATTCAGTACTTC	CATEGEGKNIQYF
many	TRBV4-1	TRBD2	TRBJ2-5	TGCGCCAGCAGCCATCCCGGACTAGCGGGAGGCCCTAATCAAGAGACCCAGTACTTC	CASSHPGLAGGPNQETQYF
many	TRBV9	TRBD2	TRBJ2-1	TGTGCCAGCAGCGCGCAGACCGGGACTAGCGCAAATGAGCAGTTCTTC	CASSAQTGTSANEQFF
NA	TRBV4-1	NA	TRBJ2-5	TGCGCCAGCAGCAAAATAGGGGAGACCCAGCACTTC	CASSKIGETQHF
few	TRBV6-1	TRBD2	TRBJ2-2	TGTGCCAGCAGTGAAACTAGCGGCAACACCGGGGAGCTGTTTTTT	CASSETSGNTGELFF
many	TRBV19	NA	TRBJ2-1	TGTGCCAGTAGGATGGACGGCTCCTACAATGAGCAGTTCTTC	CASRMDGSYNEQFF
many	TRBV6-1	TRBD2	TRBJ2-3	TGTGCCAGCAGTGAAGGTGGAGCTAGCGGGAGGGCCATGAGCACAGATACGCAGTATTTT	CASSEGGASGRAMSTDTQYF
NA	TRBV4-2	TRBD2	TRBJ2-7	TGTGCCAGCAGCCAAAAGCGGTCTAGCGGGAGTGCCTACGAGCAGTACTTC	CASSQKRSSGSAYEQYF
once	TRBV3-1	NA	TRBJ2-1	TGTGCCAGCATCCAAAGCAGGGATGATCAGTTCTTC	CASIQSRDDQFF
few	TRBV19	NA	TRBJ1-5	TGTGCCAGTAGTATAGTGGCCAGCAATCAGCCCCAGCATTTT	CASSIVASNQPQHF
many	TRBV12-3/TRBV12-4	TRBD1	TRBJ2-2	TGTGCCAGCAGTCCCGGTGACAGGGGCGCCGGGGAGCTGTTTTTT	CASSPGDRGAGELFF
many	TRBV5-6	NA	TRBJ1-1	TGTGCCAGCAGCTCGACGGCAGGTGAAGCTTTCTTT	CASSSTAGEAFF
medium-sized	TRBV5-1	NA	TRBJ2-1	TGCGCCAGCAGCGCGGGACAGAGTTACAATGAGCAGTTCTTC	CASSAGQSYNEQFF
few	TRBV12-5	NA	TRBJ2-7	TGTGCTAGTGCCCCTGGGGGGGCGACCTACGAGCAGTACTTC	CASAPGGATYEQYF
few	TRBV10-3	TRBD2	TRBJ2-2	TGTGCCATCAGTTGGCATTTGGGGGGGACCGGGGAGCTGTTTTTT	CAISWHLGGTGELFF
many	TRBV30	TRBD2	TRBJ2-3	TGTGCCACAAGGACTAGCGAGACAGATACGCAGTATTTT	CATRTSETDTQYF
medium-sized	TRBV5-1	NA	TRBJ1-2	TGCGCCAGCAGCTTGACAGTGGGCTATGGTGGCTACACCTTC	CASSLTVGYGGYTF
NA	TRBV6-1	TRBD1	TRBJ1-1	TGTGCCAGTACGGACAGGGGGTTCACTGAAGCTTTCTTT	CASTDRGFTEAFF
few	TRBV6-1	NA	TRBJ1-2	TGTGCCAGCAGTGATATAGGGGCGAGCGCTGGCTACACCTTC	CASSDIGASAGYTF
medium-sized	TRBV6-1	NA	TRBJ1-5	TGTGCCAGCAGTCCTACCGGGAATCAGCCCCAGCATTTT	CASSPTGNQPQHF
many	TRBV4-2	TRBD2	TRBJ2-3	TGTGCCAGCAGCCAAGGGAGCGGGGACACAGATACGCAGTATTTT	CASSQGSGDTDTQYF
NA	TRBV30	NA	TRBJ1-3	TGTGCCTGGAGTGTGGGAGGAAACACCATATATTTT	CAWSVGGNTIYF
NA	TRBV10-2	NA	TRBJ2-6	TGCGCCAGCACCGATAGTCGGGTCTCTGGGGCCAACGTCCTGACTTTC	CASTDSRVSGANVLTF
few	TRBV29-1	TRBD1	TRBJ1-2	TGCAGCGCGGACAGGGGATCTAACTATGGCTACACCTTC	CSADRGSNYGYTF
many	TRBV14	NA	TRBJ2-2	TGTGCCAGCAGCCTTGACAGATTGACCGGGGAGCTGTTTTTT	CASSLDRLTGELFF
few	TRBV2	NA	TRBJ2-3	TGTGCCAGCAGCTCAGGGACAGATACGCAGTATTTT	CASSSGTDTQYF
NA	TRBV20-1	TRBD2	TRBJ2-3	TGCAGTGCTCGGGCGACTAGCGGGGGGGGCGATACGCAGTATTTT	CSARATSGGGDTQYF
many	TRBV7-6	NA	TRBJ1-3	TGTGCCAGCAGCTTAGGGCCCGTTCCAGGGTCTGGAAACACCATATATTTT	CASSLGPVPGSGNTIYF
many	TRBV7-3	NA	TRBJ2-2	TGTGCCAGCACATCTTCCTCTCTCACCGGGGAGCTGTTTTTT	CASTSSSLTGELFF
medium-sized	TRBV18	NA	TRBJ2-7	TGTGCCAGCTCACCAGGGAGTGAACTTTCCGAGCAGTACTTC	CASSPGSELSEQYF
NA	TRBV4-3	NA	TRBJ2-7	TGCGCCAGCAGCCAAGATTGGCCAGGGTCCTCCTACGAGCAGTACTTC	CASSQDWPGSSYEQYF
NA	TRBV6-1	NA	TRBJ1-4	TGTGCCAGCAGTGACGGGGGTAGGGCAACTAATGAAAAACTGTTTTTT	CASSDGGRATNEKLFF
NA	TRBV12-3/TRBV12-4	TRBD1	TRBJ1-1	TGTGCCAGCAGCAGGGGGGGGGCCATCCACACTGAAGCTTTCTTT	CASSRGGAIHTEAFF
NA	TRBV5-1	NA	TRBJ1-1	TGCGCCAGCAGCTTAATGGGGGCGACAGAAGCTTTCTTT	CASSLMGATEAFF
NA	TRBV11-2	NA	TRBJ2-1	TGTGCCAGCAGCTTTTATTCCTACAATGAGCAGTTCTTC	CASSFYSYNEQFF
medium-sized	TRBV19	NA	TRBJ2-1	TGTGCCAGTACAGGGTCCAATGAGCAGTTCTTC	CASTGSNEQFF
many	TRBV30	TRBD2	TRBJ2-4	TGTGCCTGGAGTGTGAGCGGGAGGGCTGGAAACATTCAGTACTTC	CAWSVSGRAGNIQYF
medium-sized	TRBV19	NA	TRBJ1-5	TGTGCCAGTAGTTCCGAGTTTAATCAGCCCCAGCATTTT	CASSSEFNQPQHF
many	TRBV3-1	TRBD1	TRBJ1-4	TGTGCCAGCAGCCAAGATCGGGGGACAGGGTTGGCTAATGAAAAACTGTTTTTT	CASSQDRGTGLANEKLFF
NA	TRBV20-1	NA	TRBJ2-2	TGCAGTGCTAGGCCCGACTCTTTCGTGGAGCTGTTTTTT	CSARPDSFVELFF
many	TRBV2	NA	TRBJ1-1	TGTGCCAGCAGTGAACCTGTGAACACTGAAGCTTTCTTT	CASSEPVNTEAFF
medium-sized	TRBV6-1	TRBD2	TRBJ2-7	TGTGTCAGCAGTATCAAAGCGGGAGAAATGAGCGAGCAGTACTTC	CVSSIKAGEMSEQYF
many	TRBV2	TRBD1	TRBJ1-1	TGTGCCAGCAGCTTGACAGGGGGCAACTTATTT	CASSLTGGNLF
NA	TRBV18	NA	TRBJ2-3	TGTGCCAGCTCACCCACCCAGGGATACACAGATACGCAGTATTTT	CASSPTQGYTDTQYF
few	TRBV6-1	NA	TRBJ2-3	TGTGCCAGCAGTGTTGAGGAATCCGATACGCAGTATTTT	CASSVEESDTQYF
once	TRBV20-1	NA	TRBJ1-2	TGCAGTGCTAGCTATACAGGGTGGGATGCTGGCTACACCTTC	CSASYTGWDAGYTF
many	TRBV7-9	TRBD1	TRBJ2-5	TGTGCCAGCAGCAAATATCAGGGGGATCAAGAGACCCAGTACTTC	CASSKYQGDQETQYF
NA	TRBV15	TRBD2	TRBJ2-5	TGTGCCACCAGCAGAGTAGCGGGAGGGGGGGAGACCCAGTACTTC	CATSRVAGGGETQYF
NA	TRBV20-1	NA	TRBJ2-3	TGCAGTGCTAGGGCTGGACACGGGGAAAGGCTCACAGATACGCAGTATTTT	CSARAGHGERLTDTQYF
many	TRBV7-6	TRBD1	TRBJ2-2	TGTGCCAGCAGCCTAAGGGGGACAGGGGGGTCGAGCACCGGGGAGCTGTTTTTT	CASSLRGTGGSSTGELFF
NA	TRBV6-2/TRBV6-3	TRBD2	TRBJ2-7	TGTGCCAGCAGTAGCGGGAGTAGGCCCTACGAGCAGTACTTC	CASSSGSRPYEQYF